This T cell receptor (beta chain) originates from a study of blood T cell repertoires in COVID-19. Study-level information: The cDNA or gDNA used as material had been derived from T cells, B-cell-depleted T cells, or PBMCs.

The CDR3 extends over 17 amino acids. The V and J ends lost 0 bases and 3 bases, in that order; junction bases with no gene match: 4. Germline assignment: CDR1 SGHTA and CDR2 FQGTGA. The protocol was immunoSEQ multiplex PCR, while the TCRdb copy is restricted to in-frame clones and leaves out a portion. The data show under 350,000 clones, under 90% seen once. The clonotype comes from a woman aged 40 to 55 who had recovered from COVID-19. Input material: PBMCs or T cells enriched from blood (not recorded which). The rearrangement joins TRBV7-3 to TRBJ2-3; TRBD2 agrees at 12 bases. DNA of the CDR3: TGTGCCAGCAGCTTAACAGCTAGCGGGAGGGGGACAGATACGCAGTATTTT. This encodes CASSLTASGRGTDTQYF.